A single sample gave rise to the 32 T cell receptor beta chains below, sequenced in a study of blood T cell repertoires in COVID-19. Assay used: immunoSEQ multiplex PCR; TCRdb lists only in-frame clones, some missing. The sample contains about 240,000 clones, approximately 83% of which appear only once. Sequencing was carried out using peripheral blood. These receptors all come from a woman in her thirties who had recovered from COVID-19.

V is TRBV9 and J is TRBJ2-2; tentatively, D is TRBD2 (6 bases). The CDR3 has 13 residues. Trimming shortened V by 4 bases and J by 6 bases, and 10 bases separated the two germline ends. Germline V gene lookup returns CDR1 SGDLS and CDR2 YYNGEE. DNA of the CDR3: TGTGCCAGCAGCCTATGGGACTCCGGGGAGCTGTTTTTT. Protein sequence: CASSLWDSGELFF.

V gene TRBV19 combines with J gene TRBJ1-1; the match to TRBD1 covers 8 bases. This CDR3 is 16 amino acids long. The V segment lost 0 bases and the J segment 4 bases; nucleotides outside the gene matches: 7. Germline-derived CDR1 and CDR2 are LNHDA and SQIVND (reference sequence). The CDR3 DNA sequence: TGTGCCAGTAGTATAGACCTGACAGGGGTCAGCACTGAAGCTTTCTTT. Its protein product is CASSIDLTGVSTEAFF. Based on the CDR3 plus reference TRBV19 and TRBJ1-1, the full variable domain is DGGITQSPKYLFRKEGQNVTLSCEQNLNHDAMYWYRQDPGQGLRLIYYSQIVNDFQKGDIAEGYSVSREKKESFPLTVTSAQKNPTAFYLCASSIDLTGVSTEAFFGQGTRLTVV.

The chain couples TRBV6-5 to TRBJ1-1; a possible D gene is TRBD1 (5 bases). The CDR3 runs 14 residues. Germline CDR1 MNHEY, CDR2 SVGAGI. V was cut by 2 bases and J by 4 bases, with 11 bases left in between. This CDR3 is CASSYQGGSTEAFF. CDR3 DNA: TGTGCCAGCAGTTACCAGGGAGGGAGCACTGAAGCTTTCTTT.

The V call is TRBV6-5, the J call TRBJ2-7; D may be TRBD2 (5 bases). Germline CDR1 and CDR2: MNHEY and SVGAGI. The CDR3 is made up of 14 amino acids. Trimming removed 2 bases at V and 0 bases at J, with 8 bases between. The CDR3 coding sequence is TGTGCCAGCAGTTACACGAGGGTCTCCTACGAGCAGTACTTC. Its protein product is CASSYTRVSYEQYF.

This chain uses TRBV12-3 or TRBV12-4 with TRBJ1-1, with a tentative D call TRBD1 (5 bases). V was trimmed by 5 bases and J by 10 bases, leaving 17 bases between them. This CDR3 region has 13 residues. The CDR3 loop reads CASSPARVGGAFF. The CDR3 DNA reads as TGTGCCAGCAGTCCTGCCAGGGTCGGGGGAGCTTTCTTT.

This clone was detected only once. The rearrangement links TRBV7-2 to TRBJ1-5; TRBD1 aligns across 7 bases. This CDR3 region has 15 residues. V lost 5 bases and J lost 6; bases outside the gene matches: 10. The V gene's germline CDR1 is SGHTA and CDR2 FQGNSA. The CDR3 region is CASSQGQRGFQPQHF. In DNA, the CDR3 is TGTGCCAGCAGCCAGGGACAGAGGGGTTTTCAGCCCCAGCATTTT.

This clone was found once. J is TRBJ2-7 and V is TRBV6-5; 7 positions agree with TRBD2. The CDR3 covers 14 residues. Germline lookup yields CDR1 MNHEY and CDR2 SVGAGI. The V gene end was trimmed by 0 bases and the J gene end by 3 bases; junction bases not matched to a gene: 2. CDR3 in amino acids: CASSYSGGIYEQYF. The DNA for the CDR3 is TGTGCCAGCAGTTACTCGGGGGGGATCTACGAGCAGTACTTC.

This clone was seen a few times. J is TRBJ2-5 and V is TRBV23-1; D gene unclear. TRBV23-1 is annotated as an ORF whose role is uncertain. Trimming cost V 6 bases and J 1 base, with 24 bases left between them. The CDR3 contains 18 residues. The CDR3 DNA follows: TGCGCCAGCAGCCTCCGAGCCCTTCTGCACCCATCCCAAGAGACCCAGTACTTC. It codes for CASSLRALLHPSQETQYF.

The CDR3 here is CASSQTLTGGFGGGTEAFF. In nucleotides, the CDR3 is TGCGCCAGCAGCCAAACTCTGACAGGGGGCTTTGGTGGTGGCACTGAAGCTTTCTTT. The chain has TRBV4-3 and TRBJ1-1, with 10 bases matching TRBD1. The CDR3 has 19 amino acids. The J segment lost 4 bases and the V segment lost 2 bases, leaving 16 bases of the junction unmatched. CDR1 is LGHNA, CDR2 YSLEER, per germline.

The genes are TRBV7-3 and TRBJ1-4; D remains unclear. V was cut by 2 bases and J by 8 bases, with 9 bases left in between. The CDR3 is made up of 13 amino acids. Germline values: CDR1 SGHTA, CDR2 FQGTGA. CDR3 sequence reads: CASSLFYSEKLFF. CDR3 nucleotides: TGTGCCAGCAGCTTATTCTATTCCGAAAAACTGTTTTTT.

J is TRBJ2-2 and V is TRBV19; TRBD2 matches at 9 bases. The CDR3 extends over 17 amino acids. V shed 2 bases and J 8 bases; nucleotides not matched to a gene: 12. The germline gives CDR1 LNHDA, CDR2 SQIVND (reference sequence). The CDR3 sequence is CASSILTSGRGKGELFF. The CDR3 nucleotides are TGTGCCAGTAGTATATTAACTAGCGGGCGGGGAAAGGGGGAGCTGTTTTTT.

For the CDR3, the DNA is TGTGCCAGCAGCCAAGGGACAGCTGGAAACACCATATATTTT. Its protein product is CASSQGTAGNTIYF. The chain recombines TRBV3-1 (or the pseudogene TRBV3-2) with TRBJ1-3; D is possibly TRBD1 (6 bases). Germline lookup yields CDR1 LGHDT and CDR2 YNNKEL (reference sequence). V gave up 1 base and J gave up 2 bases, with 6 bases separating them. The CDR3 loop spans 14 amino acids.

V and J are TRBV19 and TRBJ2-6, with 7 nucleotides matching TRBD1. The ends lost 5 bases at V and 0 bases at J; junction bases unmatched: 7. CDR3 size: 17 residues. Germline V gene data show CDR1 as LNHDA and CDR2 as SQIVND (reference sequence). This CDR3 reads CASSSTGTSSGANVLTF. The CDR3, as DNA: TGTGCCAGTAGTTCGACAGGGACCTCCTCTGGGGCCAACGTCCTGACTTTC.

The chain uses TRBV3-1 (or the pseudogene TRBV3-2) and TRBJ2-1, with 8 positions matching TRBD2. Germline assignment: CDR1 LGHDT and CDR2 YNNKEL (reference sequence). With 1 base clipped from V and 8 bases from J, the junction kept 4 bases outside the gene matches. The CDR3 has 14 residues. CDR3 DNA: TGTGCCAGCAGCCAAGGGCTAGCGGGCGATGAGCAGTTCTTC. Translated, it gives CASSQGLAGDEQFF.

This sequence joins TRBV13 and TRBJ2-2; 10 nucleotides match TRBD2. V shed 5 bases and J 6 bases; nucleotides not matched to a gene: 12. This CDR3 is built from 17 residues. CDR1 is PRHDT and CDR2 is FYEKMQ in the germline V gene (reference sequence). In DNA form, the CDR3 reads TGTGCCAGCAGCCATCCTACGCTAGCGGGGGAACCCGGGGAGCTGTTTTTT. It yields the protein CASSHPTLAGEPGELFF.

The V and J genes are TRBV19 and TRBJ2-6, with D uncertain. V was clipped by 0 bases and J by 4 bases, with 4 bases between them. CDR1 is LNHDA, CDR2 SQIVND, per germline (reference sequence). The CDR3 is 14 amino acids. The CDR3 spells CASSIDPGANVLTF. For the CDR3, the DNA is TGTGCCAGTAGTATAGATCCAGGGGCCAACGTCCTGACTTTC.

V and J are TRBV6-1 and TRBJ2-2; 7 positions agree with TRBD1. V was pared by 4 bases and J by 5 bases, with 13 bases of the junction left unmatched. Germline-derived CDR1 and CDR2 are MNHNS and SASEGT. This CDR3 has 17 residues. CDR3 coding DNA: TGTGCCAGCAGTGGAGCGACAGGGTACTGGGGAACCGGGGAGCTGTTTTTT. It translates to CASSGATGYWGTGELFF.

The gene calls are TRBV7-3 and TRBJ2-1, with TRBD2 matching 8 bases. This CDR3 is 21 amino acids long. V was pared by 0 bases and J by 0 bases, with 16 bases of the junction left unmatched. The germline V gene encodes CDR1 SGHTA and CDR2 FQGTGA. In DNA form, the CDR3 reads TGTGCCAGCAGCTTAACCCCCCTTACGTTGGGCGGGGGGAGCTCCTACAATGAGCAGTTCTTC. This gives the protein CASSLTPLTLGGGSSYNEQFF.

The chain combines TRBV5-1 with TRBJ1-6, with D perhaps TRBD1 (6 bases). This CDR3 is 15 amino acids long. Trimming pared 2 bases from V and 2 bases from J, leaving 8 bases between. CDR1 and CDR2 from the germline V gene are SGHRS and YFSETQ. The CDR3 loop reads CASSFQGTYNSPLHF. The CDR3 region has the DNA TGCGCCAGCAGCTTTCAGGGGACCTATAATTCACCCCTCCACTTT.

Concerning this clone: Other DNA sequences in the same sample also yield this CDR3. CDR3 loop: CASSLTGELFF. The DNA of the CDR3 is TGTGCCAGCAGCCTAACCGGGGAGCTGTTTTTT. The chain joins TRBV3-1 (or the pseudogene TRBV3-2) to TRBJ2-2, with D hard to call. CDR1 is LGHDT and CDR2 is YNNKEL in the germline V gene (reference sequence). V lost 4 bases, J lost 5 bases, and 2 bases lay in between. The CDR3 consists of 11 residues.

The chain combines TRBV25-1 with TRBJ1-1; a weak D match, TRBD1 (5 bases). Germline V gene data show CDR1 as MGHDK and CDR2 as SYGVNS. The germline V and J ends were trimmed by 8 bases and 5 bases, with 12 bases remaining between them. This CDR3 has 12 residues. The CDR3 nucleotides read TGTGCCAGCGTACGGGGACTAACTGAAGCTTTCTTT. This translates into CASVRGLTEAFF.

V usage is TRBV24-1 and J usage is TRBJ2-3; 9 bases match TRBD2. CDR1 KGHDR and CDR2 SFDVKD come from the germline V gene. There are 15 residues in the CDR3. The V and J ends lost 5 bases and 2 bases, in that order; junction bases with no gene match: 4. CDR3 DNA sequence: TGTGCCACCAGTGGACCTAGCGGGGACACAGATACGCAGTATTTT. Its protein product is CATSGPSGDTDTQYF.

The V gene is TRBV7-6, the J gene TRBJ2-3; TRBD1 agrees at 7 bases. In germline, CDR1 is SGHVS, CDR2 FNYEAQ. The J segment lost 6 bases and the V segment lost 5 bases, leaving 17 bases of the junction unmatched. The CDR3 extends over 17 amino acids. CDR3 residues: CASSLNLDRSRWDTQYF. In DNA, the CDR3 is TGTGCCAGCAGCCTGAATCTGGACAGGTCAAGATGGGATACGCAGTATTTT.

The chain carries TRBV7-9 and TRBJ2-2; TRBD1 matches at 7 bases. The CDR3 is 15 residues long. The germline CDR1 and CDR2 sequences are SEHNR and FQNEAQ (reference sequence). After removal of 5 bases from V and 6 bases from J, the junction contained 9 bases not matched to a gene. The CDR3, as DNA: TGTGCCAGCAGCCCCCGACAGGGCAGGGCCGGGGAGCTGTTTTTT. Translation: CASSPRQGRAGELFF. The full variable domain, rest sourced from reference TRBV7-9 and TRBJ2-2, is DTGVSQNPRHKITKRGQNVTFRCDPISEHNRLYWYRQTLGQGPEFLTYFQNEAQLEKSRLLSDRFSAERPKGSFSTLEIQRTEQGDSAMYLCASSPRQGRAGELFFGEGSRLTVL.

This clone was counted once. The same CDR3 also results from other DNA sequences found in this sample. This chain uses TRBV5-1 with TRBJ2-2; tentatively, D is TRBD1 (6 bases). V was trimmed by 4 bases and J by 1 base, leaving 8 bases between them. CDR1 is SGHRS, CDR2 YFSETQ, per germline. The CDR3 is 14 amino acids. CDR3 residues: CASSETGNTGELFF. DNA of the CDR3: TGCGCCAGCAGCGAGACAGGGAACACCGGGGAGCTGTTTTTT.

The chain couples TRBV9 to TRBJ2-2; TRBD1 matches 9 bases. CDR1 is SGDLS and CDR2 is YYNGEE in the germline V gene. The trim removed 0 bases at V and 4 bases at J, leaving 7 bases unmatched. CDR3 length equals 17 residues. The CDR3: CASSVETTGGSTGELFF. CDR3 nucleotides: TGTGCCAGCAGCGTAGAAACGACAGGGGGAAGCACCGGGGAGCTGTTTTTT.

V gene TRBV11-2 combines with J gene TRBJ2-7; 7 positions agree with TRBD1. J lost 0 bases, V lost 2 bases, and 7 bases had no gene match. CDR1 is SGHAT and CDR2 is FQNNGV in the germline V gene. This CDR3 comprises 16 residues. CDR3 coding DNA: TGTGCCAGCAGCTTATTTACCGGGACAGACTCCTACGAGCAGTACTTC. Its translation: CASSLFTGTDSYEQYF.

The chain carries TRBV12-5 and TRBJ2-1; D might be TRBD1 (6 bases). The CDR3 has 15 residues. Trimming cost V 5 bases and J 0 bases, with 11 bases left between them. Germline CDR1 LGHNT, CDR2 FRNRAP. CDR3 protein: CASGATGSSYNEQFF. CDR3 nucleotide sequence: TGTGCTAGTGGTGCTACAGGGAGCTCCTACAATGAGCAGTTCTTC.

The J gene is TRBJ1-2, the V gene TRBV5-1; 7 bases fit TRBD1. V lost 2 bases, J lost 8 bases, and 9 bases stayed unmatched. Germline assignment: CDR1 SGHRS and CDR2 YFSETQ. The CDR3 spans 14 residues. The CDR3 nucleotides read TGCGCCAGCAGCTTAGCCACAGGGGAAACAGGCTACACCTTC. Amino acids: CASSLATGETGYTF.

The genes are TRBV19 and TRBJ2-7; 9 nucleotides agree with TRBD1. V was pared by 5 bases and J by 7 bases, with 9 bases of the junction left unmatched. The germline V gene encodes CDR1 LNHDA and CDR2 SQIVND (reference sequence). The CDR3 totals 14 residues. CDR3 coding DNA: TGTGCCAGTAGTCTGACAGGGGGATTCTTTGAGCAGTACTTC. Its protein product is CASSLTGGFFEQYF.

This clone appeared a single time. CDR3 sequence (DNA): TGTGCCACCAGCACCGGGGACAGCTCCTACAATGAGCAGTTCTTC. This translates into CATSTGDSSYNEQFF. V gene TRBV15 combines with J gene TRBJ2-1, with 7 bases that match TRBD1. This CDR3 has 15 amino acids. V shed 4 bases and J 0 bases; nucleotides not matched to a gene: 3. Germline CDR1 and CDR2: LNHNV and YYDKDF (reference sequence). The entire variable domain, with the rest obtained from reference TRBV15 and TRBJ2-1, is as follows: DAMVIQNPRYQVTQFGKPVTLSCSQTLNHNVMYWYQQKSSQAPKLLFHYYDKDFNNEADTPDNFQSRRPNTSFCFLDIRSPGLGDTAMYLCATSTGDSSYNEQFFGPGTRLTVL.

The CDR3 sequence: CASSSLDAYEQYF. For the CDR3, the DNA is TGTGCCAGCAGTAGCTTGGATGCCTACGAGCAGTACTTC. The V gene is TRBV5-6, the J gene TRBJ2-7; D gene unclear. Per the germline V gene, CDR1 is SGHDT and CDR2 is YYEEEE. The germline V and J ends were trimmed by 5 bases and 2 bases, with 11 bases remaining between them. The length of the CDR3 is 13 residues.